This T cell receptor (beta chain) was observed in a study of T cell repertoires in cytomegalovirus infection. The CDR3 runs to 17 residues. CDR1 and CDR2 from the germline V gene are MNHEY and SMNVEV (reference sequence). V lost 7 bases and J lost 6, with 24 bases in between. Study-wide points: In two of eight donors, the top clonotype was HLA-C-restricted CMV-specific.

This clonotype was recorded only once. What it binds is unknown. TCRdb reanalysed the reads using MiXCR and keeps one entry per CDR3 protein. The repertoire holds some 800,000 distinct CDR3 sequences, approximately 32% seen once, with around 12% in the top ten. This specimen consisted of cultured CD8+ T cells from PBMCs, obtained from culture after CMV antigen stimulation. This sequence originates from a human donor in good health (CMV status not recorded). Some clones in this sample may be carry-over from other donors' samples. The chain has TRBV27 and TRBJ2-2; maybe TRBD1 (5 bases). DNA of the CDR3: TGTGCCAGCATGTTATTAGGAAGGGCAGGGTCGTCCGGGGAGCTGTTTTTT. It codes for CASMLLGRAGSSGELFF.